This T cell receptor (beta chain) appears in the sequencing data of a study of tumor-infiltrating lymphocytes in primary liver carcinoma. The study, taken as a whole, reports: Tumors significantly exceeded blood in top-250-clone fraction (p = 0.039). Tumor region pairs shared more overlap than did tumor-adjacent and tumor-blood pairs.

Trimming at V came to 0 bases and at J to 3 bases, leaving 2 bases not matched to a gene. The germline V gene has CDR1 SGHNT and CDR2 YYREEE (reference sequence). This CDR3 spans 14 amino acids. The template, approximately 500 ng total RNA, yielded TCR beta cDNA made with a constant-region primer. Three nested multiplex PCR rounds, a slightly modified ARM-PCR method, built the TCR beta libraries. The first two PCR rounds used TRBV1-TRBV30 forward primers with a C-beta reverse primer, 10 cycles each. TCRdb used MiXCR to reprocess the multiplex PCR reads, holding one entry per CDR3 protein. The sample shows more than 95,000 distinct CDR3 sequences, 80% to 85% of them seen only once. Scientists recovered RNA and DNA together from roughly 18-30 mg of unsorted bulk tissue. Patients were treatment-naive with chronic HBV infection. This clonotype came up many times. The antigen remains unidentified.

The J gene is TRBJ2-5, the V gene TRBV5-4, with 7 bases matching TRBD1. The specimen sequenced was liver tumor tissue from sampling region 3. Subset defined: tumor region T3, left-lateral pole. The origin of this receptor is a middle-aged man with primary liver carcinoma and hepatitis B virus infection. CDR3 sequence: CASSLVTGKETQYF. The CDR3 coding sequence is TGTGCCAGCAGCTTGGTGACAGGGAAAGAGACCCAGTACTTC.